Given below is one TCR beta chain in context. Its antigen is unknown. Sequencing was performed with immunoSEQ multiplex PCR; in TCRdb, only in-frame clones are kept and a portion is missing. The sample records about 52,000 clones, over 60% being singletons. The data stem from a study of T cells in localized non-small cell lung cancer. Points from the study as a whole: Appearance in adjacent lung was seen for a median about 59 of the top 100 tumor clones.

Germline CDR1 reads MNHEY; CDR2 reads SVGAGI. The CDR3 is 14 residues long. Germline trimming cut 2 bases from V and 6 bases from J; bases unmatched to any gene: 4. This sequence originates from a woman aged 35 to 75 with stage II lung adenocarcinoma. The source material was PBMCs, sampled before any cancer treatment. The chain is built from TRBV6-5 and TRBJ1-1; 9 bases fit TRBD1. Written as DNA, the CDR3 is TGTGCCAGCAGTTACGGGGGACAGGGACCTGAAGCTTTCTTT. Amino acid sequence: CASSYGGQGPEAFF.